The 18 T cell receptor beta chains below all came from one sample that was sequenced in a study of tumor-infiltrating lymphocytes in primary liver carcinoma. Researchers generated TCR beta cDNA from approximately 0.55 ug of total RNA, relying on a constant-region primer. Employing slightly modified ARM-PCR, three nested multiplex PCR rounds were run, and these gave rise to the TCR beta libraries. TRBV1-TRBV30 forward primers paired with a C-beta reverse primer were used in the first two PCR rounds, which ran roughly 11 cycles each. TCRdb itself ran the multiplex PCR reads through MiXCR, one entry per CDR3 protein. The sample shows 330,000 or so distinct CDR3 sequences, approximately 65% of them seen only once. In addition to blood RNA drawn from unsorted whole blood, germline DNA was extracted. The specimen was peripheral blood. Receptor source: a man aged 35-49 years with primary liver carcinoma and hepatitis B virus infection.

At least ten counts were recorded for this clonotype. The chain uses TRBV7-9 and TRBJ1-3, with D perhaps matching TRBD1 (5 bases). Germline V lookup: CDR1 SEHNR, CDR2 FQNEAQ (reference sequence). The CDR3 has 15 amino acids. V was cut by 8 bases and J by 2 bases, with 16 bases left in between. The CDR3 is CASLSGRGTGNTIYF. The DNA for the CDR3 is TGTGCCAGCCTCTCAGGGCGAGGAACTGGAAACACCATATATTTT. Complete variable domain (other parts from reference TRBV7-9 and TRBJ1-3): DTGVSQNPRHKITKRGQNVTFRCDPISEHNRLYWYRQTLGQGPEFLTYFQNEAQLEKSRLLSDRFSAERPKGSFSTLEIQRTEQGDSAMYLCASLSGRGTGNTIYFGEGSWLTVV.

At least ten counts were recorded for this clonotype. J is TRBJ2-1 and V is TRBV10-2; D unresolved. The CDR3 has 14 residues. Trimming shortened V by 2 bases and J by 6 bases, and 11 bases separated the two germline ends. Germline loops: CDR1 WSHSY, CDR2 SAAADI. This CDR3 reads CASSEGRLLNEQFF. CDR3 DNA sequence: TGCGCCAGCAGTGAGGGCAGGTTACTCAATGAGCAGTTCTTC.

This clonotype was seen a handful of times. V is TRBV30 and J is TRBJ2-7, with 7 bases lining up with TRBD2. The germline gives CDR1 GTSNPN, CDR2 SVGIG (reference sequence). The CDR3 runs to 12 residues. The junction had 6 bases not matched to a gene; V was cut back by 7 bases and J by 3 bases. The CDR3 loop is CALGGPIYEQYF. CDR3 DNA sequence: TGTGCCTTGGGAGGGCCGATCTACGAGCAGTACTTC.

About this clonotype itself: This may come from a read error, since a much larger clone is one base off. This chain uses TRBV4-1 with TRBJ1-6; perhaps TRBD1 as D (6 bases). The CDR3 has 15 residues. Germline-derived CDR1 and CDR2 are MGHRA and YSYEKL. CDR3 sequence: CVSSQSPGENSPLHF. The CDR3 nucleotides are TGCGTCAGCAGCCAAAGTCCAGGGGAGAATTCACCCCTCCACTTT.

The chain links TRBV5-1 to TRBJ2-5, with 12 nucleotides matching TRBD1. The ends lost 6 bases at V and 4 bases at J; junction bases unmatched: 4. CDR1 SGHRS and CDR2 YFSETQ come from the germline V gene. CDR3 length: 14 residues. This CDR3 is CASKPGQGAETQYF. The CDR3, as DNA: TGCGCCAGCAAGCCGGGACAGGGGGCAGAGACCCAGTACTTC. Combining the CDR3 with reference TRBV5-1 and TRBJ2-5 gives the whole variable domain KAGVTQTPRYLIKTRGQQVTLSCSPISGHRSVSWYQQTPGQGLQFLFEYFSETQRNKGNFPGRFSGRQFSNSRSEMNVSTLELGDSALYLCASKPGQGAETQYFGPGTRLLVL.

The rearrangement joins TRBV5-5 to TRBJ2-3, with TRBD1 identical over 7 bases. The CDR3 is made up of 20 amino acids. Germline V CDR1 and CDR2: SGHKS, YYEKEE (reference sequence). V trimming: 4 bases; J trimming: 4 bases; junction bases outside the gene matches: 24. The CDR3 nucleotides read TGTGCCAGCAGCGTACGGGACAGCGAAGACCCCGGTGCGCCATCAGATACGCAGTATTTT. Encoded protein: CASSVRDSEDPGAPSDTQYF.

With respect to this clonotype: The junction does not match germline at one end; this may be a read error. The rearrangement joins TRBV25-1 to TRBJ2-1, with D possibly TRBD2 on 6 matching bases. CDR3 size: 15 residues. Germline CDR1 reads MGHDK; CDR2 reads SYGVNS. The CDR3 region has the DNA TGTGCCAGGAGCTCTAAGCGGGTAACCTACAATGAGGAGTTCTTC. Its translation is CARSSKRVTYNEEFF.

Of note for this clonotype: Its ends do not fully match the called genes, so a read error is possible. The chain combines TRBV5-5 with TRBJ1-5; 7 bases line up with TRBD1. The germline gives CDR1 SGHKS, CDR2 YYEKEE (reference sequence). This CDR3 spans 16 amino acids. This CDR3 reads CASSRDSSSSNEPQHF. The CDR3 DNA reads TGTGCCAGCAGCAGGGACAGCTCTTCGAGCAATGAGCCCCAGCATTTT.

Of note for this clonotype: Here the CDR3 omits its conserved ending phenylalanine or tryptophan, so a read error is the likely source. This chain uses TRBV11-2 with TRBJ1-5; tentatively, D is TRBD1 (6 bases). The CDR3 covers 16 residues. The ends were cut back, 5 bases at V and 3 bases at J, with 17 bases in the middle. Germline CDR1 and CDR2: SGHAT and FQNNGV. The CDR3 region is CASSQGFTGPNQPQHH. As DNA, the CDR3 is TGTGCCAGCAGCCAGGGGTTTACGGGACCCAATCAGCCCCAGCATCAT.

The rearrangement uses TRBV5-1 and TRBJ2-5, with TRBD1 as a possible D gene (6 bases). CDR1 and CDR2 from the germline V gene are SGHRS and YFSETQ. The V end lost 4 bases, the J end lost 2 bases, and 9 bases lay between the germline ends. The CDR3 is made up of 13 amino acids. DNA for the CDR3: TGCGCCAGCAGCACCGGACAGCAAGAGACCCAGTACTTC. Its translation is CASSTGQQETQYF.

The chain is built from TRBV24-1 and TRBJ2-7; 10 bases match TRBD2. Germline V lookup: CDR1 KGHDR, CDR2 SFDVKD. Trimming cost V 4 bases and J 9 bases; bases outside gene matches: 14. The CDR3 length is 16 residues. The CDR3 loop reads CATSDPGTSDRTGQYF. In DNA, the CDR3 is TGTGCCACCAGTGACCCCGGGACTAGCGACCGAACCGGGCAGTACTTC.

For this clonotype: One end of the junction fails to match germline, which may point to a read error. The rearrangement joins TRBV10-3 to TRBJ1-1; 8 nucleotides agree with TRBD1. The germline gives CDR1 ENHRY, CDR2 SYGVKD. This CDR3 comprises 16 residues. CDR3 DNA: TGTGTCATCGGTGAGTCCCGGGACAGGAGATTCACTGAAGCTTTCTTT. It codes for CVIGESRDRRFTEAFF.

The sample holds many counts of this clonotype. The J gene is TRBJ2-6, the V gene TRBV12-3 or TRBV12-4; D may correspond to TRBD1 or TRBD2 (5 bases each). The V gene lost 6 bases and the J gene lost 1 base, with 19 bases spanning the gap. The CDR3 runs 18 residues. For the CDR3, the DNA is TGTGCCAGCAGATCAACCGGGACGGTCCATTCTGGGGCCAACGTCCTGACTTTC. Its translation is CASRSTGTVHSGANVLTF.

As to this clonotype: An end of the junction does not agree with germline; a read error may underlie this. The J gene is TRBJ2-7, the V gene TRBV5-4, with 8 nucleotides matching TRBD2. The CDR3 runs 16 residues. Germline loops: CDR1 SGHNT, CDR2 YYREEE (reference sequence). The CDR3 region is CASSPPGAGAIYEQCF. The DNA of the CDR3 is TGTGCCAGCAGCCCCCCAGGAGCGGGAGCGATCTACGAGCAGTGCTTC.

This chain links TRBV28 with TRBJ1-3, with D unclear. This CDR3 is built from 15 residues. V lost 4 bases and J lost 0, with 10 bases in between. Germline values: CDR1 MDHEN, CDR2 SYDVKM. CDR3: CASSSSYLSGNTIYF. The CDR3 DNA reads TGTGCCAGCAGTTCATCATACCTCTCTGGAAACACCATATATTTT.

In nucleotides, the CDR3 is TGTGCCAGCAGTATGGGATTGGGAGTTACCGGGGAGCTGTTTTTT. It yields the protein CASSMGLGVTGELFF. The V gene is TRBV6-1, the J gene TRBJ2-2; possible D gene TRBD2, 5 bases. Germline V CDR1 and CDR2: MNHNS, SASEGT. Trimming removed 5 bases at V and 5 bases at J, with 15 bases between. The CDR3 is 15 residues long.

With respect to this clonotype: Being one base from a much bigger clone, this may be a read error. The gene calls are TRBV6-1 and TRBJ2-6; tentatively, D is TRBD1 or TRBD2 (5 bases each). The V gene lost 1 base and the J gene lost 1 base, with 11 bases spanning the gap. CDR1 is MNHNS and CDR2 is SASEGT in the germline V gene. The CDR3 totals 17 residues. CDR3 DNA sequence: TGTGCCAGCAGTGAAGGGGGCGGGCTATCTGGGGCCAACGTCCTGACTTTC. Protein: CASSEGGGLSGANVLTF.

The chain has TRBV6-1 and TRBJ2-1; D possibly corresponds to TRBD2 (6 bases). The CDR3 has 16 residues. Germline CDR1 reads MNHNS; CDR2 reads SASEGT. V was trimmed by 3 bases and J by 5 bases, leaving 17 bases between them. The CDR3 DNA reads TGTGCCAGCAGTGAGGGGGTTGGGACTCATGACAATGAGCAGTTCTTC. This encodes CASSEGVGTHDNEQFF.